The clone carrying this TCR beta chain was observed many times. Clones were sequenced by immunoSEQ multiplex PCR, and TCRdb holds only the in-frame ones, with some missing. This sample carries more than 95,000 clones, 65% to 90% of them seen once, and the ten largest clones take under 7%. The sample comes from a study of blood T cell repertoires in COVID-19. Study-level background: The United States, Italy and Spain provided the acute and convalescent COVID-19 samples. In each case, the material was cDNA or gDNA derived from T cells, B-cell-depleted T cells, or PBMCs.

The CDR3 sequence is 16 residues long. Sequencing was carried out using peripheral blood. The TCR was taken from a man older than 75 with active or convalescent COVID-19. This chain connects TRBV21-1 to TRBJ2-7; the DNA was not compared with TRBD1, the D call given in the table. TRBV21-1 is a recognized pseudogene. Here the CDR3 DNA reads TGTGCCAGCAGCAATTTAGCAGGGGCCCCCCACTACGAGCAGTACTTC. It yields the protein CASSNLAGAPHYEQYF.